The rows below give T cell receptor beta chains drawn from one sample of a study of molecular identifiers for immune sequencing clone quantification. Each CDR3 protein is one row after TCRdb ran MiXCR on the PCR reads. There are 35,000 to 45,000 distinct CDR3 sequences in the sample; less than 20% occur only once, and 6.5% to 8% lies in the top ten. Material for sequencing was naive CD8+ T cells from blood, with Jurkat cell RNA spiked in. These receptors were obtained from a human donor in good health. Some libraries in this study had Jurkat cell RNA spiked in. Each CDR3 is given with its conserved first and last residue. A D gene is named only where the DNA matches it firmly. Some rows have no size entry. The others give once, few or many, or a class for an expanded clone.

D: -; V: TRBV4-3; J: TRBJ2-7; size: -; CDR3: CARSQGGGLYEQYF; DNA: TGCGCCCGCAGCCAAGGGGGGGGGCTCTACGAGCAGTACTTC
D: TRBD2; V: TRBV18; J: TRBJ2-2; size: few; CDR3: CASSPRTSGSFDTGELFF; DNA: TGTGCCAGCTCACCACGGACTAGCGGGAGTTTCGACACCGGGGAGCTGTTTTTT
D: -; V: TRBV7-9; J: TRBJ1-2; size: many; CDR3: CASSQDYGYTF; DNA: TGTGCCAGCAGCCAAGACTATGGCTACACCTTC
D: TRBD1; V: TRBV10-1; J: TRBJ2-3; size: once; CDR3: CASSGASGGIRDTQYF; DNA: TGCGCCAGCAGTGGGGCCTCAGGGGGCATTAGAGATACGCAGTATTTT
D: TRBD2; V: TRBV9; J: TRBJ2-2; size: many; CDR3: CASSVGPSGRDYTGELFF; DNA: TGTGCCAGCAGCGTAGGCCCTAGCGGGAGGGACTACACCGGGGAGCTGTTTTTT
D: -; V: TRBV29-1; J: TRBJ2-1; size: many; CDR3: CSVARDGDNEQFF; DNA: TGCAGCGTTGCCCGGGACGGAGACAATGAGCAGTTCTTC
D: TRBD1; V: TRBV6-2/TRBV6-3; J: TRBJ1-5; size: many; CDR3: CASSYLKTGGQPQHF; DNA: TGTGCCAGCAGTTACTTGAAGACAGGGGGTCAGCCCCAGCATTTT
D: -; V: TRBV7-9; J: TRBJ2-1; size: -; CDR3: CASSFGSEQFF; DNA: TGTGCCAGCAGCTTCGGTAGTGAGCAGTTCTTC
D: TRBD2; V: TRBV9; J: TRBJ2-7; size: -; CDR3: CASSVGPGVPASGRGEQYF; DNA: TGTGCCAGCAGCGTAGGCCCAGGGGTTCCGGCTAGCGGGAGGGGCGAGCAGTACTTC
D: -; V: TRBV9; J: TRBJ2-7; size: few; CDR3: CASSDHKGWSYEQYF; DNA: TGTGCCAGCAGCGATCACAAGGGTTGGTCCTACGAGCAGTACTTC
D: -; V: TRBV5-5; J: TRBJ1-1; size: many; CDR3: CASSSPLSGNTEAFF; DNA: TGTGCCAGCAGCTCCCCTCTCTCAGGGAACACTGAAGCTTTCTTT
D: -; V: TRBV5-1; J: TRBJ2-2; size: many; CDR3: CASSLEQGRDTGELFF; DNA: TGCGCCAGCAGCTTGGAGCAGGGCCGGGACACCGGGGAGCTGTTTTTT
D: -; V: TRBV14; J: TRBJ1-5; size: many; CDR3: CASSQGPETNQPQHF; DNA: TGTGCCAGCAGCCAAGGACCCGAGACGAATCAGCCCCAGCATTTT
D: TRBD1; V: TRBV4-1; J: TRBJ2-1; size: many; CDR3: CASSPGTGFVDEQFF; DNA: TGCGCCAGCAGCCCCGGGACAGGGTTTGTGGATGAGCAGTTCTTC
D: TRBD1; V: TRBV20-1; J: TRBJ2-7; size: many; CDR3: CSPGTGGFEQYF; DNA: TGCAGTCCCGGGACAGGGGGTTTCGAGCAGTACTTC